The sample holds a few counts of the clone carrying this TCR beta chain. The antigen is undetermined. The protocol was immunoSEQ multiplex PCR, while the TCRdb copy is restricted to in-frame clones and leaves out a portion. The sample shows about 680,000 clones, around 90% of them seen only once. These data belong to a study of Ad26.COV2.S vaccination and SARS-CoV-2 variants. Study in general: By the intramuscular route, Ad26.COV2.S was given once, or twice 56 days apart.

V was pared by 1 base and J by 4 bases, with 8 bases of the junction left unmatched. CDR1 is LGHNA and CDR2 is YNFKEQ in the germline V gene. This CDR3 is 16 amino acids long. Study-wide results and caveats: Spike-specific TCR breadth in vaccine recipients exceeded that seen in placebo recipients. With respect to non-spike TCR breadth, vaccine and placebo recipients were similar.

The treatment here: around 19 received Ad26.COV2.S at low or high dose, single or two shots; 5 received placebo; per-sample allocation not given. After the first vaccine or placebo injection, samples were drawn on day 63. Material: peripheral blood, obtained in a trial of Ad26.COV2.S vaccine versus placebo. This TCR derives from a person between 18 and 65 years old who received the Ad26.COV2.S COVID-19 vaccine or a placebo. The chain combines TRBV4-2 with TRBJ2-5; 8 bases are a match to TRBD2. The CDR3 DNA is TGTGCCAGCAGCCAAGCCGGCGAAGCGGGAGCAGAGACCCAGTACTTC. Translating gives CASSQAGEAGAETQYF.